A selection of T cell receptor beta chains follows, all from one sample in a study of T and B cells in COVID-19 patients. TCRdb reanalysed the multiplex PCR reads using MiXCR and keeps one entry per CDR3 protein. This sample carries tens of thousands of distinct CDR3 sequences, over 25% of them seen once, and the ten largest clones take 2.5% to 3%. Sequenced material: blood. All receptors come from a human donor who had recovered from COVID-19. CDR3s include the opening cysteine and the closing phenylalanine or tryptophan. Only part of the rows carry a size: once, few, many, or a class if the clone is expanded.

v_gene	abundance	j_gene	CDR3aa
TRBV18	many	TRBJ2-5	CASSPPQETQYF
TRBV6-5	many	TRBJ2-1	CASSYSGRGSYNEQFF
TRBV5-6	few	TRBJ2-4	CASSSWGPDIQYF
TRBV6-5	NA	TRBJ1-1	CASSYRSLGYVNTEAFF
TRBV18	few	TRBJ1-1	CASSPGTGGNTEAFF
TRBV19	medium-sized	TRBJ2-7	CASTPAGLPYEQYF
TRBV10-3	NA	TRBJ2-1	CAISESRRETYNEQFF
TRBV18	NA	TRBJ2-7	CASSQGQQASYEQYF
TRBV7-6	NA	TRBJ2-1	CASSPPTSGAYNEQFF
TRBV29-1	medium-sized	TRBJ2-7	CSVEMQGDYEQYF
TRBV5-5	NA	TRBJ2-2	CASSAVGGPGELFF
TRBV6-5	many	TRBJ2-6	CASTKGLLGSGANVLTF
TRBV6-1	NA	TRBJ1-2	CASSEWGDMSNYGYTF